This TCR beta chain was sequenced during a study of T cell changes during pregnancy in multiple sclerosis. V was clipped by 3 bases and J by 1 base, with 6 bases between them. CDR1 is SGHTA, CDR2 FQGTGA, per germline. The CDR3 sequence is 14 residues long. Sequenced by immunoSEQ multiplex PCR; TCRdb stores in-frame clones only, minus some. The table includes around 60,000 clones, 85% to 95% detected once. The chain combines TRBV7-3 with TRBJ2-2, with D possibly matching TRBD2 (6 bases). This sample comprised CD4+ T cells from peripheral blood mononuclear cells, obtained before pregnancy. The source of this sequence is a female donor with multiple sclerosis, enrolled in a pregnancy study. CDR3 loop: CASSFSGNTGELFF. In nucleotides, the CDR3 is TGTGCCAGCAGCTTTAGCGGGAACACCGGGGAGCTGTTTTTT.